Below, 5 T cell receptor beta chains from the same sample are listed, as sequenced in a study of blood T cell repertoires in COVID-19. Using immunoSEQ multiplex PCR, the repertoire was profiled, and TCRdb retains in-frame clones only, with some absent. The sample shows a few hundred thousand clones, around four fifths of them seen only once. Sequenced input: PBMCs or T cells enriched from blood (not recorded which). The receptors were sampled from a woman aged 50 to 60 who had recovered from COVID-19.

The rearrangement uses TRBV5-4 and TRBJ1-2, with D possibly TRBD1 on 5 matching bases. CDR3 length equals 14 residues. V dropped 0 bases and J dropped 3 bases, with 9 bases sitting between them. Germline V gene lookup returns CDR1 SGHNT and CDR2 YYREEE (reference sequence). The chain's CDR3 is CASSLGREDYGYTF. The DNA of the CDR3 is TGTGCCAGCAGCTTGGGCAGGGAGGACTATGGCTACACCTTC.

The chain employs TRBV4-1 and TRBJ2-5, with D perhaps TRBD1 (5 bases). The germline V gene encodes CDR1 MGHRA and CDR2 YSYEKL. The germline V and J ends were trimmed by 4 bases and 4 bases, with 10 bases remaining between them. The length of the CDR3 is 13 residues. The CDR3 spells CASSPMGLETQYF. CDR3 bases: TGCGCCAGCAGCCCTATGGGGCTAGAGACCCAGTACTTC.

This chain links TRBV6-1 with TRBJ1-2; perhaps TRBD1 as D (6 bases). Germline CDR1 is MNHNS and CDR2 is SASEGT. There are 13 residues in the CDR3. V dropped 3 bases and J dropped 4 bases, with 9 bases sitting between them. The CDR3 here is CASSERGSYGYTF. DNA for the CDR3: TGTGCCAGCAGTGAGAGGGGGTCCTATGGCTACACCTTC.

This chain uses TRBV27 with TRBJ1-1; a possible D gene is TRBD1 (5 bases). Germline V gene lookup returns CDR1 MNHEY and CDR2 SMNVEV (reference sequence). This CDR3 region has 13 residues. Deletions cut 9 bases from V and 6 bases from J, with 17 bases between. The CDR3 sequence is CASSPGFRAEAFF. The CDR3 DNA follows: TGTGCCAGTTCCCCAGGGTTTCGGGCTGAAGCTTTCTTT.

The rearrangement uses TRBV6-5 and TRBJ2-1; 9 bases are a match to TRBD2. Germline loops: CDR1 MNHEY, CDR2 SVGAGI. The CDR3 length is 14 residues. Trimming cost V 6 bases and J 5 bases; bases outside gene matches: 5. In DNA, the CDR3 is TGTGCCAGCAGCTGGGCGGGGGGGAACAATGAGCAGTTCTTC. Its protein is CASSWAGGNNEQFF.